The rows below give T cell receptor beta chains drawn from one sample of a study of blood T cell repertoires in COVID-19. Assay: immunoSEQ multiplex PCR; the TCRdb copy retains only in-frame clones and omits some. The sample lists 97,000 or so clones, more than 65% occurring once. The sample comprised peripheral blood. All receptors derive from a woman at least 80 years old with active or convalescent COVID-19. The CDR3 runs from the conserved cysteine through the conserved F or W. A D gene is named only where the DNA matches it firmly. Size values are once, few and many counts, or a class for expanded clones, and some rows have none.

abundance: once; len: 14; j_gene: TRBJ2-7; v_gene: TRBV6-2/TRBV6-3; d_gene: NA; CDR3aa: CASSSLAGFYEQYF; CDR3nt: TGTGCCAGCAGTTCCCTCGCCGGGTTCTACGAGCAGTACTTC
abundance: NA; len: 15; j_gene: TRBJ1-5; v_gene: TRBV6-1; d_gene: NA; CDR3aa: CASSEHSDNNQPQHF; CDR3nt: TGTGCCAGCAGTGAACACTCCGACAACAATCAGCCCCAGCATTTT
abundance: NA; len: 15; j_gene: TRBJ2-3; v_gene: TRBV9; d_gene: NA; CDR3aa: CASSVDVSGTDTQYF; CDR3nt: TGTGCCAGCAGCGTAGATGTTAGCGGCACAGATACGCAGTATTTT
abundance: NA; len: 15; j_gene: TRBJ2-5; v_gene: TRBV11-2; d_gene: NA; CDR3aa: CASSLDGYTIEAQYF; CDR3nt: TGTGCCAGCAGCTTAGACGGCTACACCATAGAGGCCCAGTACTTC
abundance: few; len: 15; j_gene: TRBJ2-7; v_gene: TRBV7-3; d_gene: TRBD2; CDR3aa: CASSLGASGAYEQYF; CDR3nt: TGTGCCAGCAGCTTAGGGGCTAGCGGGGCCTACGAGCAGTACTTC
abundance: NA; len: 16; j_gene: TRBJ1-5; v_gene: TRBV28; d_gene: TRBD1; CDR3aa: CASSSSGTGVGQPQHF; CDR3nt: TGTGCCAGCAGCTCCTCCGGGACAGGGGTAGGTCAGCCCCAGCATTTT
abundance: NA; len: 14; j_gene: TRBJ2-2; v_gene: TRBV10-3; d_gene: NA; CDR3aa: CAISESTYTGELFF; CDR3nt: TGTGCCATCAGTGAGTCGACTTACACCGGGGAGCTGTTTTTT
abundance: once; len: 17; j_gene: TRBJ1-3; v_gene: TRBV3-1/TRBV3-2; d_gene: NA; CDR3aa: CASSQVGGATSGNTIYF; CDR3nt: TGTGCCAGCAGCCAAGTTGGGGGGGCTACCTCTGGAAACACCATATATTTT
abundance: NA; len: 17; j_gene: TRBJ2-1; v_gene: TRBV24-1; d_gene: TRBD2; CDR3aa: CATSDRGLAGGRNEQFF; CDR3nt: TGTGCCACCAGTGATAGGGGACTAGCGGGGGGGCGCAATGAGCAGTTCTTC
abundance: NA; len: 11; j_gene: TRBJ1-1; v_gene: TRBV29-1; d_gene: NA; CDR3aa: CSVGGRAQAFF; CDR3nt: TGCAGCGTGGGGGGGCGGGCCCAAGCTTTCTTT
abundance: NA; len: 15; j_gene: TRBJ2-7; v_gene: TRBV18; d_gene: NA; CDR3aa: CASSPIQSGAYEQYF; CDR3nt: TGTGCCAGCTCACCAATTCAATCAGGGGCCTACGAGCAGTACTTC
abundance: NA; len: 14; j_gene: TRBJ1-6; v_gene: TRBV6-5; d_gene: NA; CDR3aa: CASTADSHNSPLHF; CDR3nt: TGTGCCAGCACCGCGGACAGTCATAATTCACCCCTCCACTTT
abundance: NA; len: 16; j_gene: TRBJ2-3; v_gene: TRBV6-5; d_gene: TRBD2; CDR3aa: CASSSTSGSSTDTQYF; CDR3nt: TGTGCCAGCAGTTCGACTAGCGGGAGTAGCACAGATACGCAGTATTTT
abundance: NA; len: 14; j_gene: TRBJ1-1; v_gene: TRBV6-5; d_gene: TRBD1; CDR3aa: CASIRRDRGFEAFF; CDR3nt: TGTGCCAGCATTCGCCGGGACAGGGGGTTTGAAGCTTTCTTT
abundance: NA; len: 13; j_gene: TRBJ1-1; v_gene: TRBV10-3; d_gene: NA; CDR3aa: CAITQGPNTEAFF; CDR3nt: TGTGCCATCACCCAGGGCCCGAACACTGAAGCTTTCTTT
abundance: NA; len: 14; j_gene: TRBJ2-5; v_gene: TRBV6-5; d_gene: NA; CDR3aa: CASSYDSIQETQYF; CDR3nt: TGTGCCAGCAGTTACGACAGCATCCAAGAGACCCAGTACTTC
abundance: NA; len: 15; j_gene: TRBJ2-5; v_gene: TRBV5-1; d_gene: TRBD2; CDR3aa: CASIKGGATWETQYF; CDR3nt: TGCGCCAGCATCAAGGGAGGGGCCACCTGGGAGACCCAGTACTTC
abundance: NA; len: 11; j_gene: TRBJ2-5; v_gene: TRBV6-6; d_gene: NA; CDR3aa: CATGGGETQYF; CDR3nt: TGTGCCACCGGAGGGGGCGAGACCCAGTACTTC
abundance: NA; len: 14; j_gene: TRBJ1-4; v_gene: TRBV11-2; d_gene: TRBD1; CDR3aa: CASSYDRGDEKLFF; CDR3nt: TGTGCCAGCAGCTATGACAGGGGGGATGAAAAACTGTTTTTT
abundance: NA; len: 14; j_gene: TRBJ2-3; v_gene: TRBV9; d_gene: TRBD2; CDR3aa: CASSVAGGPDTQYF; CDR3nt: TGTGCCAGCAGCGTAGCGGGGGGGCCAGATACGCAGTATTTT
abundance: NA; len: 14; j_gene: TRBJ2-2; v_gene: TRBV5-1; d_gene: NA; CDR3aa: CASSPGGNTGELFF; CDR3nt: TGCGCCAGCAGCCCCGGAGGGAACACCGGGGAGCTGTTTTTT
abundance: once; len: 14; j_gene: TRBJ2-7; v_gene: TRBV4-1; d_gene: TRBD1; CDR3aa: CASSSLQGIYEQYF; CDR3nt: TGCGCCAGCAGCTCCCTACAGGGGATCTACGAGCAGTACTTC
abundance: NA; len: 18; j_gene: TRBJ2-1; v_gene: TRBV25-1; d_gene: NA; CDR3aa: CASSETPPGLLLPNEQFF; CDR3nt: TGTGCCAGCAGTGAAACCCCTCCGGGACTTCTGTTGCCCAATGAGCAGTTCTTC
abundance: NA; len: 14; j_gene: TRBJ1-5; v_gene: TRBV10-3; d_gene: NA; CDR3aa: CAIRDDSSNQPQHF; CDR3nt: TGTGCCATCAGAGACGACAGTAGCAATCAGCCCCAGCATTTT
abundance: NA; len: 16; j_gene: TRBJ2-3; v_gene: TRBV18; d_gene: NA; CDR3aa: CASSRGQPVYTDTQYF; CDR3nt: TGTGCCAGCTCACGCGGACAGCCAGTCTACACAGATACGCAGTATTTT
abundance: NA; len: 15; j_gene: TRBJ1-5; v_gene: TRBV28; d_gene: NA; CDR3aa: CATLGGGRSNQPQHF; CDR3nt: TGTGCCACCCTAGGGGGGGGTCGGAGCAATCAGCCCCAGCATTTT
abundance: few; len: 18; j_gene: TRBJ1-1; v_gene: TRBV25-1; d_gene: NA; CDR3aa: CASSEFKSRGSSATEAFF; CDR3nt: TGTGCCAGCAGTGAATTTAAATCGAGGGGGTCGTCAGCAACTGAAGCTTTCTTT
abundance: NA; len: 11; j_gene: TRBJ1-1; v_gene: TRBV12-3/TRBV12-4; d_gene: TRBD1; CDR3aa: CASRRQGEAFF; CDR3nt: TGTGCCAGCAGAAGACAGGGGGAAGCTTTCTTT
abundance: NA; len: 16; j_gene: TRBJ2-7; v_gene: TRBV10-3; d_gene: NA; CDR3aa: CAISESEPGAGNEQYF; CDR3nt: TGTGCCATCAGTGAGTCGGAACCAGGGGCCGGAAACGAGCAGTACTTC